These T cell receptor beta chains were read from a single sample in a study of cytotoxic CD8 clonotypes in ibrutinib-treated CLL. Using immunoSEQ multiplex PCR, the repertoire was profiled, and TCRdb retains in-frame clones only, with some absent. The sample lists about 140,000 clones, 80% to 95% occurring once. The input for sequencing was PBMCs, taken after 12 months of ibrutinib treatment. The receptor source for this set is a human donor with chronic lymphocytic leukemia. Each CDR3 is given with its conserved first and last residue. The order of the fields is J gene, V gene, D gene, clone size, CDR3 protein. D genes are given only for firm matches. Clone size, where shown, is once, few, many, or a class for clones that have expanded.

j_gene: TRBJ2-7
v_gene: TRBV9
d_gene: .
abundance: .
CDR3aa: CASSAGGQGGYEQYF

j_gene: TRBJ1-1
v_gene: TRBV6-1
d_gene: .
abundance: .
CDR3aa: CATLTFGGDTEAFF

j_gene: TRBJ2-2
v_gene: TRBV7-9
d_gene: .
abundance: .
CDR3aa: CASSPPPSSGELFF

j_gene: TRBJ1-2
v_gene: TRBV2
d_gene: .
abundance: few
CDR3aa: CASSGSGTTNTGYTF

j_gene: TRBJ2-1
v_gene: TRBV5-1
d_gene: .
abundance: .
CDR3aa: CASSFGGNEQFF

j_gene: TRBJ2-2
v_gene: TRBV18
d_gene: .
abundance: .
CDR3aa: CASSPPSGLNTGELFF

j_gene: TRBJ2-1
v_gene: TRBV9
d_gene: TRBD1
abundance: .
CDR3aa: CASSVGVRGQGYNEQFF

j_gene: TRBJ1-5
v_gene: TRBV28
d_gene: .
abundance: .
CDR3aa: CASSLGRDQPQHF

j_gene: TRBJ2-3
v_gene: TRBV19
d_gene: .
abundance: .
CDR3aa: CASKRTLSSTDTQYF

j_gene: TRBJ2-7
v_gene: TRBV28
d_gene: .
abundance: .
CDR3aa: CASRYLGTHYEQYF

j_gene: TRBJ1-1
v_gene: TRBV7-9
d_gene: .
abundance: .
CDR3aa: CASSLGGLRAEAFF

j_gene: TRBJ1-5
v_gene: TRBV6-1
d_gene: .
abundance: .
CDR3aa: CASREQGYSNQPQHF

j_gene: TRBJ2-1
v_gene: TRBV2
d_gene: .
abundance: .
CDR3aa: CASREGNEQFF

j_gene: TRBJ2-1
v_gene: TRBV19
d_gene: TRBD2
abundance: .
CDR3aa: CASGTGTSGRSRNEQFF

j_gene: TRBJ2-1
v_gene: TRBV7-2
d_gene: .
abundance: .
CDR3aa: CASSELATPLYNEQFF

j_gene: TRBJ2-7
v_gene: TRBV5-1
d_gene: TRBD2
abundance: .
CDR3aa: CASSFGTSVLEQYF

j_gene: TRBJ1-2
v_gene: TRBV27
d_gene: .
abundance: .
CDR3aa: CASSSGPGSYGYTF

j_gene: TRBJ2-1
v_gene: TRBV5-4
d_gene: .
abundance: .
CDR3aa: CASSSMLWRDGYNEQFF

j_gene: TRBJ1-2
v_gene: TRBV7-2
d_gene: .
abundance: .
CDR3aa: CASSLVRGRGYGGYTF

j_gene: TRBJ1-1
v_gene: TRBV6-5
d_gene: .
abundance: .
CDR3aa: CASRTDRNEAFF

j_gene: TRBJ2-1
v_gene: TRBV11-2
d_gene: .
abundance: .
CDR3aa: CASSLEVGEQFF

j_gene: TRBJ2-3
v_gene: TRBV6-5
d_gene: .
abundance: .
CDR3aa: CASSYSQGGSTDTQYF

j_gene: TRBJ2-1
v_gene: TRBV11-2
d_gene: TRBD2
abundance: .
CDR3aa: CASSRISGRAREQFF

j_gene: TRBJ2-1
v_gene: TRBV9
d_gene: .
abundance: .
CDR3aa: CASSRRADRTYNEQFF

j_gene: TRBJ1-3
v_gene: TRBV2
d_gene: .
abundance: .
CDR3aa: CASSQDVSGNTIYF

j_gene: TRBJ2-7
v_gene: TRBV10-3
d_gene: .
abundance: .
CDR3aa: CAISESLGNSYEQYF

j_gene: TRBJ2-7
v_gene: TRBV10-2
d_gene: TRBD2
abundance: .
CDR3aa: CASSEREGHEQYF

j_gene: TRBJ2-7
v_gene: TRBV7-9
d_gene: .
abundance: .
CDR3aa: CASSSGTRDGSYEQYF

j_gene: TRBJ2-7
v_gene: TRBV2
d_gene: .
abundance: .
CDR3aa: CASSVSVYEQYF

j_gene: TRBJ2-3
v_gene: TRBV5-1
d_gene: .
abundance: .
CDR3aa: CASSWGDSPSTDTQYF

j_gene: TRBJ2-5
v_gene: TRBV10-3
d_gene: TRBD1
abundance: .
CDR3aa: CAISDMRQGASETQYF

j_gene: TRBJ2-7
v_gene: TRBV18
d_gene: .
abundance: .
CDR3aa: CASSSEGSTYEQYF

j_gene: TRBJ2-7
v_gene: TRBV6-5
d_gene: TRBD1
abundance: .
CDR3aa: CATRTGAYEQYF

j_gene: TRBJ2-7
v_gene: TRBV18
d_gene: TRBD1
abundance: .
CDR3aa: CASAAGTGDHEQYF

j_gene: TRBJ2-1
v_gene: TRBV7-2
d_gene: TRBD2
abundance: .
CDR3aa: CASSLTSGAEQFF

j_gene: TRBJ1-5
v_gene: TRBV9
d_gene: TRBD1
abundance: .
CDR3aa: CASSATGQTNQPQHF

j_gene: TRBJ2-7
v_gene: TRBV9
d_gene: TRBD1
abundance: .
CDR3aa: CASSGGQASSYEQYF

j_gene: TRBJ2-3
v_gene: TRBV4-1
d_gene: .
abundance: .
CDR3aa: CASSPQGGSGTTDTQYF

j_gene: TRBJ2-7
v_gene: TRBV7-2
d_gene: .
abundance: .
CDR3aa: CASSRPGVSYEQYF

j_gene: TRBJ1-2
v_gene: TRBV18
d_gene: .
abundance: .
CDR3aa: CASRGYGYTF

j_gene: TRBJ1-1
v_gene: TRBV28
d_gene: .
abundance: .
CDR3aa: CASSLPGEAFF

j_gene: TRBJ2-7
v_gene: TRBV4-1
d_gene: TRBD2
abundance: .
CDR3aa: CASSPQAGISDEQYF

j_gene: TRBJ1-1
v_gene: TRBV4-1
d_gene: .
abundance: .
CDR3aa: CASSQFQGKNTEAFF

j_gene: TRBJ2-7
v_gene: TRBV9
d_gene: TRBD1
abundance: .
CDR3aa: CASSQSGTVAYEQYF

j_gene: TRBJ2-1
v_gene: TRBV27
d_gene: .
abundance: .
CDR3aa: CASTYYNEQFF

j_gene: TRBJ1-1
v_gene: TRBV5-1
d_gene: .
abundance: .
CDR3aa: CASSLGQGMNTEAFF

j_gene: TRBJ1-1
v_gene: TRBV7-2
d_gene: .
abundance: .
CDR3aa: CASSPLGQGNTEAFF

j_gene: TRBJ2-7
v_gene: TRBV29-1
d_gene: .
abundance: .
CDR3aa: CSVEGVSSYEQYF

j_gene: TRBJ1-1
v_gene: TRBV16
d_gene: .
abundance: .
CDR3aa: CASSQSIRAEAFF

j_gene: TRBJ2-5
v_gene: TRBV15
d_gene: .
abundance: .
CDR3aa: CATSRVLIGREGETQYF

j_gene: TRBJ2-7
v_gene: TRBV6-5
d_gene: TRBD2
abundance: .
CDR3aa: CASSYSRLAGSEQYF

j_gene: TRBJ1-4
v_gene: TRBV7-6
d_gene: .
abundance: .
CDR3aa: CASSLGQTTNEKLFF

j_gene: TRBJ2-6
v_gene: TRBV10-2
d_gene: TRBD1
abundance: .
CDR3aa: CAIGTVSGANVLTF

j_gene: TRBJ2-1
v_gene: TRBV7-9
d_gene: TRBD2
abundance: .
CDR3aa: CASSLPEIGLAGLTEQFF

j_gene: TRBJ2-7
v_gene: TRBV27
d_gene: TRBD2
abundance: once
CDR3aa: CASSLSRPSGEYEQYF